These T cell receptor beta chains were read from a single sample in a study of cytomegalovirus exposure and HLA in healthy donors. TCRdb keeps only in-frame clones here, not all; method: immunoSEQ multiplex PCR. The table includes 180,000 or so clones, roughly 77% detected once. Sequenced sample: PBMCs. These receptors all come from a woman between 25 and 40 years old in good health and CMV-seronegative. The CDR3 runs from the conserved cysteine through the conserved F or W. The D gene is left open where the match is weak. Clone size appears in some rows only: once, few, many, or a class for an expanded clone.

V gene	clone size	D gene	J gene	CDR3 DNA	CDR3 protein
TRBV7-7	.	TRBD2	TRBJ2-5	TGTGCCAGCAGCCCTGTTGGCGGGGGGACGGAGACCCAGTACTTC	CASSPVGGGTETQYF
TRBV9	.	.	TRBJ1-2	TGTGCCAGCAGCGTACTTGAAACAGGGTCCGGCTATGGCTACACCTTC	CASSVLETGSGYGYTF
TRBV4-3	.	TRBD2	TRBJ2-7	TGCGCCAGCAGCCCCGGGGGGGCAGGGGTCTTCTACGAGCAGTACTTC	CASSPGGAGVFYEQYF
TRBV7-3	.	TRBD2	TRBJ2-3	TGTGCCAGCAGCCGGACTAGCGGGGGGGCCACAGATACGCAGTATTTT	CASSRTSGGATDTQYF
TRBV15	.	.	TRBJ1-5	TGTGCCACCAGCACCATACCGGTACGGCCCCAGCATTTT	CATSTIPVRPQHF
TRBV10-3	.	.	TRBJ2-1	TGTGCCATCAGCGCAGGGTTCAATGAGCAGTTCTTC	CAISAGFNEQFF
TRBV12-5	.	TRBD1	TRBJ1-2	TGTGCTAGTGGTAAAACGCCCAGGACAGGGGACGGCTACACCTTC	CASGKTPRTGDGYTF
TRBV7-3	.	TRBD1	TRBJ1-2	TGTGCCAGCAGCTTATCGGGGTTGGAGGGGGCGCGTGGCTACACCTTC	CASSLSGLEGARGYTF
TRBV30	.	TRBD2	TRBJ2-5	TGTGCCTGGAGTGGGGGTAGCGGGGGCGAGACCCAGTACTTC	CAWSGGSGGETQYF
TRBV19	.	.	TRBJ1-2	TGTGCCAGTAGTGTAGATCTGCCCCAGACACAGGGTGACGGCTACACCTTC	CASSVDLPQTQGDGYTF
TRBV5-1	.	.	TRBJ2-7	TGCGCCAGCAGCTTGGAGGTCCAGGACGAGCAGTACTTC	CASSLEVQDEQYF
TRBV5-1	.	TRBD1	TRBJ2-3	TGCGCCAGCAGCGCGACAGGGAGTGGGGATACGCAGTATTTT	CASSATGSGDTQYF
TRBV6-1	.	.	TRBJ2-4	TGTGCCAGCAGTGAAGATCTCCTTAAAAACATTCAGTACTTC	CASSEDLLKNIQYF
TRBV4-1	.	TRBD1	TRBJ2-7	TGCGCCAGCAGCCTCCGGGACAGCTCCTACGAGCAGTACTTC	CASSLRDSSYEQYF
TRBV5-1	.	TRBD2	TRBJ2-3	TGCGCCAGCAGCTTGGAACTAGCCGGGCGGGGGGATACGCAGTATTTT	CASSLELAGRGDTQYF
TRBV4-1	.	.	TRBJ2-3	TGCGCCAGCAGCCAAGACAGGGGGGCTAGCACAGATACGCAGTATTTT	CASSQDRGASTDTQYF
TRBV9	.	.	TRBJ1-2	TGTGCCAGCAGCGTAGGTCAGGGCGCTATTGGCTACACCTTC	CASSVGQGAIGYTF
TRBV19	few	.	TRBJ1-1	TGTGCCAGTACCCGGTCCACTGAAGCTTTCTTT	CASTRSTEAFF
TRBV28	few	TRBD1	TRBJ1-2	TGTGCCAGCAGCGCAGGACAGGGAGGGGGCTACACCTTC	CASSAGQGGGYTF
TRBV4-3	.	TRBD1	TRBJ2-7	TGCGCCAGCAGCCAACAACCGGGACAGGGCTACGAGCAGTACTTC	CASSQQPGQGYEQYF
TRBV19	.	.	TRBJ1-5	TGTGCCAGTACCATAACCGGGGGGACCAATCAGCCCCAGCATTTT	CASTITGGTNQPQHF
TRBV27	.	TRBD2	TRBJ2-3	TGTGCCAGCAGTATCCTAGCGGGGCCGGATACGCAGTATTTT	CASSILAGPDTQYF
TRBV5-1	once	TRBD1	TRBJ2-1	TGCGCCAGCAGCCCCTCTTGGGGACAGGGGATCAATGAGCAGTTCTTC	CASSPSWGQGINEQFF
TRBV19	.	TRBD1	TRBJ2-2	TGTGCCAGTAGTATAGCGGGACAGGGGACCGGGGAGCTGTTTTTT	CASSIAGQGTGELFF
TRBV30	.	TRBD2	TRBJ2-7	TGTGCCTGGAGTGTTGGGGGAGGGGCGGGGGAGCAGTACTTC	CAWSVGGGAGEQYF
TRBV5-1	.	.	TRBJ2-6	TGCGCCAGCAGCTTTCAGGGGAAAGGGACTGGGGCCAACGTCCTGACTTTC	CASSFQGKGTGANVLTF
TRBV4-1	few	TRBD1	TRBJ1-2	TGCGCCAGCAGCCCCGGGACAGCTTTTGGCTACACCTTC	CASSPGTAFGYTF
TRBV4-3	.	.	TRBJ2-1	TGCGCCAGCAGCCACGACAAATTCCACAATGAGCAGTTCTTC	CASSHDKFHNEQFF
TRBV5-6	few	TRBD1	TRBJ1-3	TGTGCCAGCAGCTCCTACGACAGGGAAGGAAACACCATATATTTT	CASSSYDREGNTIYF
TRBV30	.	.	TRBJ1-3	TGTGCCCTGTATAGGCGGGCACTACGAAACACCATATATTTT	CALYRRALRNTIYF
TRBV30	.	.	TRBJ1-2	TGTGCCTGGAGTTCAACAGGCGTTTGGAGAGGCTACACCTTC	CAWSSTGVWRGYTF
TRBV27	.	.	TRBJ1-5	TGTGCCAGCAGTTTGTCCCCTGGACACTACAATCAGCCCCAGCATTTT	CASSLSPGHYNQPQHF
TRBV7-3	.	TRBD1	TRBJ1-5	TGTGCCAGCAGCAAGACAGGGATCAGCAATCAGCCCCAGCATTTT	CASSKTGISNQPQHF
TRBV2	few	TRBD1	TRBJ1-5	TGTGCCAGCAGTAGGCGCAGGACAGGGGGAAGTCAGCCCCAGCATTTT	CASSRRRTGGSQPQHF
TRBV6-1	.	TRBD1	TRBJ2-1	TGTGCCAGCACGCGGGACAGGGGCAATGAGCAGTTCTTC	CASTRDRGNEQFF
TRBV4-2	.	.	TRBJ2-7	TGTGCCAGCAGCCATGACGCCCCGGGGACCTACGAGCAGTACTTC	CASSHDAPGTYEQYF
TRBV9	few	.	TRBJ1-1	TGTGCCAGCAGCGTAGGCCGGGGCACTGAAGCTTTCTTT	CASSVGRGTEAFF
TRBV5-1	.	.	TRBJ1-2	TGCGCCAGCAGCTTTACGCTAGCCTATGGCTACACCTTC	CASSFTLAYGYTF
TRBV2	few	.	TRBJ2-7	TGTGCCAGCAGTGATACTCCCTCGTACGAGCAGTACTTC	CASSDTPSYEQYF
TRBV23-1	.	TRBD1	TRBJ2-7	TGCGCCAGCAGTCGTCCGACTAACAGGGGTAAGTACTTC	CASSRPTNRGKYF
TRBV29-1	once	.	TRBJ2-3	TGCAGCGTTGACGGGAAGCGCCCGGGTACGCAGTATTTT	CSVDGKRPGTQYF